This T cell receptor (beta chain) was recovered during a study of identical twins. TCRdb re-derived calls from the 5' RACE reads in MiXCR, one entry per CDR3 protein. The sample records 550,000 to 700,000 distinct CDR3 sequences, nearly 10% being singletons. The CDR3 runs 18 residues. Germline V gene data show CDR1 as LGHNA and CDR2 as YNFKEQ. Trimming removed 1 base from V and 2 bases from J; junction bases left unmatched: 12. These same records also appear under a second study, on yellow fever vaccine responses in identical twins.

The sequenced sample consisted of PBMCs. This clonotype was obtained from a young woman in good health. The chain has TRBV4-2 and TRBJ2-7, with 9 bases aligning to TRBD2. The CDR3: CASSQARMAGGHAYEQYF. DNA of the CDR3: TGTGCCAGCAGCCAAGCACGGATGGCGGGAGGGCATGCCTACGAGCAGTACTTC.